Listed here are 19 T cell receptor beta chains from one sample, sequenced in a study of neurological immune-mediated disorders. TCRdb re-analysed the 5' RACE reads in MiXCR, keeping a single row per CDR3 protein. The sample lists over 60,000 distinct CDR3 sequences; 5.2% were seen once. The material sequenced was PBMCs. Every receptor here comes from a woman aged 25 to 45 with multiple sclerosis.

This clonotype was detected many times. The chain couples TRBV7-6 to TRBJ2-6, with D tentatively TRBD1 (6 bases). The CDR3 length is 15 residues. Germline V lookup: CDR1 SGHVS, CDR2 FNYEAQ. The V end lost 4 bases, the J end lost 0 bases, and 7 bases lay between the germline ends. CDR3 sequence (DNA): TGTGCCAGCAGCTGGACAGCCTCTGGGGCCAACGTCCTGACTTTC. Translated, it gives CASSWTASGANVLTF.

This clonotype was picked up many times. V usage is TRBV28 and J usage is TRBJ2-7; weak D call: TRBD1 (7 bases). V shed 7 bases and J shed 2 bases, with 21 bases lying between them. The CDR3 totals 16 residues. CDR1 MDHEN and CDR2 SYDVKM come from the germline V gene. The CDR3 spells CASTSALGGGTYEQYF. For the CDR3, the DNA is TGTGCCAGCACCTCTGCCTTAGGAGGGGGCACCTACGAGCAGTACTTC.

This clonotype showed up many times. This may be a read error: a much more frequent sequence differs by one nucleotide. This chain uses TRBV7-9 with TRBJ2-3, with a possible D match to TRBD2 (6 bases). Germline CDR1 reads SEHNR; CDR2 reads FQNEAQ (reference sequence). The CDR3 sequence is 16 residues long. The germline V and J ends were trimmed by 4 bases and 2 bases, with 16 bases remaining between them. The CDR3 spells CASSSGVATYTDTQYF. The CDR3 region has the DNA TGTGCCAGCAGCTCGGGGGTAGCGACCTACACAGATACGCAGTATTTT.

This clonotype was observed many times. The chain links TRBV20-1 to TRBJ2-7; 11 bases map to TRBD2. V was clipped by 3 bases and J by 2 bases; unmatched bases: 9. Germline CDR1 DFQATT, CDR2 SNEGSKA (reference sequence). The CDR3 contains 16 residues. The CDR3 DNA reads as TGCAGTGCTAGGCTAGCGGGGGGCCCCCTTCCCTACGAGCAGTACTTC. Translating gives CSARLAGGPLPYEQYF.

On this clonotype: Just one base apart from a much larger clone, this may be a read error. The genes are TRBV20-1 and TRBJ2-5; D is uncertain. This CDR3 is 14 amino acids long. Germline V gene sequence: CDR1 DFQATT, CDR2 SNEGSKA (reference sequence). The ends were cut back, 6 bases at V and 1 base at J, with 15 bases in the middle. CDR3 in amino acids: CSASWGKSQETQYF. As DNA, the CDR3 is TGCAGTGCAAGCTGGGGAAAGAGCCAAGAGACCCAGTACTTC.

This clonotype appeared many times. The chain carries TRBV20-1 and TRBJ1-5; D not certain. This CDR3 spans 14 amino acids. Trimming shortened V by 1 base and J by 1 base, and 8 bases separated the two germline ends. The V gene's germline CDR1 is DFQATT and CDR2 SNEGSKA (reference sequence). CDR3 loop: CSARGSASNQPQHF. CDR3 in DNA: TGCAGTGCTAGAGGGTCCGCAAGCAATCAGCCCCAGCATTTT.

Ten or more counts support this clonotype. The chain carries TRBV5-6 and TRBJ2-1; D possibly uses TRBD1 or TRBD2 (5 bases each). Germline V gene sequence: CDR1 SGHDT, CDR2 YYEEEE. The V end was cut by 4 bases, the J end by 0 bases, with 11 bases between. CDR3 length: 15 amino acids. The DNA for the CDR3 is TGTGCCAGCAGCGACGTGGGGGACTCCTACAATGAGCAGTTCTTC. Its protein product is CASSDVGDSYNEQFF.

This clonotype showed up many times. The chain is built from TRBV15 and TRBJ2-1, with a possible D match to TRBD2 (6 bases). The V gene's germline CDR1 is LNHNV and CDR2 YYDKDF (reference sequence). The V end lost 5 bases, the J end lost 0 bases, and 17 bases lay between the germline ends. The CDR3 covers 17 residues. The CDR3 DNA sequence: TGTGCCACCAGCGGGGGGACTGACTGGAGCTCCTACAATGAGCAGTTCTTC. It is translated as CATSGGTDWSSYNEQFF.

This clonotype has more than one count but fewer than ten. A much larger clone lies one base from this, so it may be a read error. CDR3 sequence reads: CVISDPGLRGNTIYF. Written as DNA, the CDR3 is TGTGTCATCAGTGACCCGGGACTCAGAGGAAACACCATATATTTT. The chain recombines TRBV10-3 with TRBJ1-3; possibly TRBD1 for D (5 bases). From germline, CDR1 is ENHRY and CDR2 SYGVKD. The CDR3 loop spans 15 amino acids.

The chain recombines TRBV20-1 with TRBJ2-1, with 16 bases identical to TRBD2. The ends lost 3 bases at V and 9 bases at J; junction bases unmatched: 5. The length of the CDR3 is 15 residues. CDR1 and CDR2 from the germline V gene are DFQATT and SNEGSKA (reference sequence). Written as DNA, the CDR3 is TGCAGTGCTAGGGGACTAGCGGGGGGGCCTAGTGAGCAGTTCTTC. It codes for CSARGLAGGPSEQFF.

In regard to this clonotype: A read error may produce the germline difference seen at one junction end. The chain is built from TRBV20-1 and TRBJ1-5; no clear D gene. The CDR3 spans 12 residues. Germline V gives CDR1 DFQATT, CDR2 SNEGSKA (reference sequence). CDR3 amino acids: CSAINSNQPQNF. The DNA for the CDR3 is TGCAGTGCTATCAATAGCAATCAGCCCCAGAATTTT.

At least ten counts were recorded for this clonotype. The chain uses TRBV5-1 and TRBJ2-2; 11 bases fit TRBD1. CDR3 length equals 15 residues. V dropped 4 bases and J dropped 8; count of bases not matched to a gene: 7. Germline assignment: CDR1 SGHRS and CDR2 YFSETQ. CDR3 in amino acids: CASSVGQGGTGELFF. The CDR3 bases are TGCGCCAGCAGCGTGGGACAGGGGGGTACGGGGGAGCTGTTTTTT.

This clonotype was seen ten or more times. The chain is built from TRBV20-1 and TRBJ2-1, with D possibly TRBD2 on 6 matching bases. This CDR3 spans 15 amino acids. The germline gives CDR1 DFQATT, CDR2 SNEGSKA (reference sequence). Trimming pared 1 base from V and 5 bases from J, leaving 15 bases between. The CDR3 loop is CSARAGGSGNNEQFF. In DNA, the CDR3 is TGCAGTGCTAGAGCTGGGGGGTCCGGCAACAATGAGCAGTTCTTC.

This clonotype was recorded at least ten times. V usage is TRBV7-3 and J usage is TRBJ1-1; perhaps TRBD1 as D (5 bases). This CDR3 has 13 residues. Germline CDR1 is SGHTA and CDR2 is FQGTGA. Deletions cut 5 bases from V and 4 bases from J, with 11 bases between. CDR3 DNA: TGTGCCAGCAGCCTTACTCAGGGCACTGAAGCTTTCTTT. Its protein is CASSLTQGTEAFF.

This clonotype was observed many times. The chain joins TRBV6-5 to TRBJ1-6, with D unresolved. Trimming shortened V by 2 bases and J by 6 bases, and 11 bases separated the two germline ends. CDR1 is MNHEY, CDR2 SVGAGI, per germline. This CDR3 comprises 15 residues. The CDR3 is CASSYGRLGNSPLHF. The CDR3 DNA reads TGTGCCAGCAGTTACGGGAGGTTGGGTAATTCACCCCTCCACTTT.

This clonotype was recorded many times. The chain links TRBV12-3 or TRBV12-4 to TRBJ1-5; D unresolved. V lost 3 bases, J lost 7 bases, and 7 bases lay in between. The CDR3 is 12 residues long. The CDR3 sequence is CASSFGPQPQHF. CDR3 in DNA: TGTGCCAGCAGTTTTGGACCCCAGCCCCAGCATTTT.

This clonotype was observed many times. This CDR3 is CATSRSTGPNEKLFF. The CDR3 coding sequence is TGTGCCACCAGCAGGTCGACAGGACCTAATGAAAAACTGTTTTTT. This rearrangement joins TRBV15 to TRBJ1-4, with D maybe TRBD1 (6 bases). CDR3 length: 15 amino acids. Germline values: CDR1 LNHNV, CDR2 YYDKDF (reference sequence). V shed 3 bases and J shed 3 bases, with 11 bases lying between them.

The genes are TRBV12-3 or TRBV12-4 and TRBJ1-2; 7 nucleotides line up with TRBD1. CDR3 length: 14 amino acids. Trimming removed 1 base from V and 7 bases from J; junction bases left unmatched: 6. The CDR3 region is CASSLVNRGGGYTF. DNA of the CDR3: TGTGCCAGCAGTTTAGTGAACAGGGGAGGTGGCTACACCTTC.

Ten or more counts support this clonotype. The chain links TRBV12-3 or TRBV12-4 to TRBJ2-3; 15 bases line up with TRBD2. The V and J ends lost 3 bases and 4 bases, in that order; junction bases with no gene match: 5. CDR3 length equals 17 residues. CDR3 DNA: TGTGCCAGCAGTTTTAGGGGACTAGCGGGGGGAGCAGATACGCAGTATTTT. This encodes CASSFRGLAGGADTQYF.